Listed here are 30 T cell receptor beta chains from one sample, sequenced in a study of early T cells in non-severe SARS-CoV-2 infection. MiXCR was run by TCRdb on the 5' RACE reads, yielding one entry per CDR3 protein. This table holds about 39,000 distinct CDR3 sequences, less than 6% found once. The starting material was whole blood, obtained at baseline. All receptors come from an adult who was a healthcare worker with PCR-confirmed SARS-CoV-2 infection or an uninfected control (not recorded which).

This clonotype came up a few times. The chain couples TRBV4-2 to TRBJ2-1; a weak D match, TRBD2 (6 bases). Germline CDR1 LGHNA, CDR2 YNFKEQ. With 0 bases removed from V and 7 bases from J, the gap between germline ends came to 13 bases. The CDR3 contains 15 residues. In DNA form, the CDR3 reads TGTGCCAGCAGCCAAGAGGGGGGTTCAAGGAATGAGCAGTTCTTC. It encodes CASSQEGGSRNEQFF.

The gene calls are TRBV19 and TRBJ1-3, with D possibly matching TRBD1 (6 bases). CDR3 length: 15 amino acids. V was cut by 7 bases and J by 4 bases, with 17 bases left in between. Germline loops: CDR1 LNHDA, CDR2 SQIVND (reference sequence). This CDR3 reads CASTYRVVRGNTIYF. CDR3 sequence (DNA): TGTGCCAGTACTTACAGGGTCGTGCGCGGAAACACCATATATTTT.

This clonotype was seen many times. The genes are TRBV4-1 and TRBJ1-1; maybe TRBD1 (5 bases). CDR3 size: 13 residues. CDR1 is MGHRA, CDR2 YSYEKL, per germline. V was pared by 0 bases and J by 6 bases, with 8 bases between. Written as DNA, the CDR3 is TGCGCCAGCAGCCAAGAATCCAGGGCTGAAGCTTTCTTT. Translation gives CASSQESRAEAFF.

This clonotype was counted many times. The chain links TRBV10-3 to TRBJ1-5; TRBD1 aligns across 10 bases. The germline V gene has CDR1 ENHRY and CDR2 SYGVKD. J lost 10 bases, V lost 6 bases, and 12 bases had no gene match. The CDR3 is 15 residues long. The CDR3 protein is CAIRPGTGERSPQHF. The CDR3 DNA is TGTGCCATCAGGCCAGGGACAGGGGAAAGGTCCCCCCAGCATTTT.

The chain is built from TRBV19 and TRBJ2-1; D uncertain. Deletions cut 5 bases from V and 6 bases from J, with 23 bases between. Per germline, CDR1 LNHDA and CDR2 SQIVND (reference sequence). The CDR3 has 17 residues. As DNA, the CDR3 is TGTGCCAGTAGTCCTCCTCAGGTCTGGGCGGACGGCAATGAGCAGTTCTTC. Translation: CASSPPQVWADGNEQFF. The entire variable domain, with the rest obtained from reference TRBV19 and TRBJ2-1, is as follows: DGGITQSPKYLFRKEGQNVTLSCEQNLNHDAMYWYRQDPGQGLRLIYYSQIVNDFQKGDIAEGYSVSREKKESFPLTVTSAQKNPTAFYLCASSPPQVWADGNEQFFGPGTRLTVL.

V and J are TRBV28 and TRBJ2-4; D gene ambiguous. Germline V gene data show CDR1 as MDHEN and CDR2 as SYDVKM. This CDR3 comprises 16 residues. V gave up 3 bases and J gave up 0 bases, with 12 bases separating them. Here the CDR3 DNA reads TGTGCCAGCAGTTTGGGCGGAATACTAGCCAAAAACATTCAGTACTTC. Its protein product is CASSLGGILAKNIQYF.

This clonotype was recorded a few times. This rearrangement joins TRBV5-1 to TRBJ2-2, with 7 bases lining up with TRBD1. V dropped 0 bases and J dropped 5; count of bases not matched to a gene: 4. Germline V gene lookup returns CDR1 SGHRS and CDR2 YFSETQ. The CDR3 extends over 15 amino acids. This chain's CDR3 is CASSLVPGGTGELFF. In DNA form, the CDR3 reads TGCGCCAGCAGCTTGGTGCCAGGGGGAACCGGGGAGCTGTTTTTT.

This clonotype was detected ten times or more. The J gene is TRBJ2-1, the V gene TRBV10-3; 12 nucleotides agree with TRBD2. The CDR3 is made up of 14 amino acids. V dropped 8 bases and J dropped 10; count of bases not matched to a gene: 9. Germline V gene sequence: CDR1 ENHRY, CDR2 SYGVKD. The CDR3 DNA is TGTGCCATCCAGTCTAGCGGGAGGGCCCCCGAGCAGTTCTTC. It is translated as CAIQSSGRAPEQFF.

There are many counts of this clonotype. This sequence joins TRBV6-1 and TRBJ2-7; D may match TRBD1 or TRBD2 (5 bases each). This CDR3 is built from 14 residues. Germline CDR1 and CDR2: MNHNS and SASEGT. Between the trimmed V and J ends, which lost 7 bases and 8 bases, there was a span of 21 bases. This CDR3 reads CASIEGPALFKQYF. CDR3 bases: TGTGCCAGCATCGAGGGACCCGCCCTTTTTAAGCAGTACTTC.

This clonotype was detected many times. The rearrangement joins TRBV29-1 to TRBJ1-1, with 11 bases lining up with TRBD1. Germline V gives CDR1 SQVTM, CDR2 ANQGSEA. There are 15 residues in the CDR3. V lost 6 bases, J lost 4 bases, and 10 bases stayed unmatched. CDR3 in amino acids: CSVSFRGTGGTEAFF. As DNA, the CDR3 is TGCAGCGTATCTTTTCGCGGGACAGGGGGCACTGAAGCTTTCTTT.

This clonotype was picked up many times. This sequence joins TRBV20-1 and TRBJ1-1; D gene uncertain. The length of the CDR3 is 12 residues. Trimming shortened V by 6 bases and J by 6 bases, and 14 bases separated the two germline ends. CDR1 is DFQATT, CDR2 SNEGSKA, per germline (reference sequence). DNA for the CDR3: TGCAGTGCCGCGGGTCTAGAGCCTGAAGCTTTCTTT. Translation: CSAAGLEPEAFF.

In its sample, this clonotype was seen many times. The V and J genes are TRBV5-4 and TRBJ2-6, with 11 bases that match TRBD2. Germline V gives CDR1 SGHNT, CDR2 YYREEE (reference sequence). The CDR3 length is 18 residues. J lost 3 bases, V lost 1 base, and 6 bases had no gene match. CDR3 sequence reads: CASSLSLAGAGGANVLTF. The CDR3 bases are TGTGCCAGCAGCTTGTCACTAGCGGGAGCTGGTGGGGCCAACGTCCTGACTTTC.

At least ten counts were recorded for this clonotype. This sequence joins TRBV4-1 and TRBJ1-3; 7 bases match TRBD1. V dropped 1 base and J dropped 3; count of bases not matched to a gene: 27. Per the germline V gene, CDR1 is MGHRA and CDR2 is YSYEKL. This CDR3 comprises 23 residues. This CDR3 is CASSQGYVPGRQGVKNGGNTIYF. The CDR3, as DNA: TGCGCCAGCAGCCAAGGGTATGTCCCGGGACGACAGGGAGTTAAAAATGGTGGAAACACCATATATTTT.

There are many counts of this clonotype. This rearrangement joins TRBV6-6 to TRBJ2-5; 10 bases fit TRBD2. V shed 6 bases, J shed 3 bases, and the junction held 4 bases outside the gene matches. The CDR3 consists of 14 residues. Germline assignment: CDR1 MNHNY and CDR2 SVGAGI (reference sequence). Here the CDR3 DNA reads TGTGCCAGCAGCCAAACTAGCGGGGAAGAGACCCAGTACTTC. Protein: CASSQTSGEETQYF.

This clonotype has more than one count but fewer than ten. V is TRBV7-6 and J is TRBJ2-7; 7 nucleotides match TRBD1. V dropped 3 bases and J dropped 1; count of bases not matched to a gene: 9. Looked up from germline, CDR1 is SGHVS and CDR2 is FNYEAQ. CDR3 length: 16 residues. CDR3 region: CASSLGTPTGSYEQYF. CDR3 bases: TGTGCCAGCAGCTTGGGCACCCCGACAGGGTCCTACGAGCAGTACTTC.

This clonotype turned up a few times. The V call is TRBV19, the J call TRBJ1-2; 7 bases agree with TRBD1. V trimming: 8 bases; J trimming: 4 bases; junction bases outside the gene matches: 7. This CDR3 spans 13 amino acids. CDR1 and CDR2 (germline): LNHDA, SQIVND (reference sequence). The CDR3 loop is CASFTTGTYGYTF. DNA for the CDR3: TGTGCCAGTTTTACGACAGGGACCTATGGCTACACCTTC.

This CDR3 is CASSYSRDNYGYTF. CDR3 in DNA: TGTGCCAGCAGTTACTCCAGGGATAACTATGGCTACACCTTC. This chain connects TRBV6-5 to TRBJ1-2, with a tentative D call TRBD1 (5 bases). V was pared by 0 bases and J by 1 base, with 6 bases between. The CDR3 sequence is 14 residues long. Looked up from germline, CDR1 is MNHEY and CDR2 is SVGAGI.

This clonotype was detected many times. The rearrangement uses TRBV18 and TRBJ1-4, with a weak D call TRBD1 (5 bases). The CDR3 covers 16 residues. CDR1 KGHSH and CDR2 LQKENI come from the germline V gene. The germline V and J ends were trimmed by 3 bases and 4 bases, with 15 bases remaining between them. Here the CDR3 reads CASSPQPGSFNEKLFF. In DNA, the CDR3 is TGTGCCAGCTCACCCCAGCCAGGGTCTTTTAATGAAAAACTGTTTTTT.

This clonotype was detected ten times or more. This chain connects TRBV20-1 to TRBJ2-1; weak D call: TRBD1 (6 bases). The CDR3 contains 12 residues. V was trimmed by 2 bases and J by 12 bases, leaving 14 bases between them. Germline V gives CDR1 DFQATT, CDR2 SNEGSKA (reference sequence). The CDR3 sequence is CSARHTQGGQFF. The DNA for the CDR3 is TGCAGTGCTAGACATACACAGGGCGGGCAGTTCTTC.

About this clonotype: Given a much more abundant clone one base away, this may be a read error. This rearrangement joins TRBV7-2 to TRBJ2-2; a possible D gene is TRBD1 (5 bases). The CDR3 totals 14 residues. The germline CDR1 and CDR2 sequences are SGHTA and FQGNSA. CDR3 in amino acids: CANSLVTDTGELFF. Written as DNA, the CDR3 is TGTGCCAACAGCTTAGTGACAGACACCGGGGAGCTGTTTTTT.

This clonotype was recorded many times. The chain employs TRBV6-2 or TRBV6-3 and TRBJ2-2; D gene uncertain. This CDR3 is 15 amino acids long. V lost 4 bases and J lost 6, with 15 bases in between. Germline CDR1 MNHEY, CDR2 SVGEGT. The CDR3 reads CASSSVVVYAGELFF. Here the CDR3 DNA reads TGTGCCAGCAGTTCGGTCGTAGTTTACGCCGGGGAGCTGTTTTTT.

Ten or more counts support this clonotype. The chain carries TRBV9 and TRBJ1-6; no definite D call. V was trimmed by 3 bases and J by 7 bases, leaving 8 bases between them. Germline V lookup: CDR1 SGDLS, CDR2 YYNGEE. There are 13 residues in the CDR3. CDR3 in amino acids: CASSGGQNSPLHF. Written as DNA, the CDR3 is TGTGCCAGCAGCGGAGGTCAGAATTCACCCCTCCACTTT.

The V gene is TRBV10-3, the J gene TRBJ2-7; weak D call: TRBD2 (5 bases). Germline V gene lookup returns CDR1 ENHRY and CDR2 SYGVKD. The ends were cut back, 5 bases at V and 4 bases at J, with 15 bases in the middle. There are 14 residues in the CDR3. The CDR3 DNA reads as TGTGCCATCAGTCGGACTGATACTACGTACGAGCAGTACTTC. Encoded protein: CAISRTDTTYEQYF.

This clonotype has ten or more counts. This chain links TRBV5-6 with TRBJ1-3; 7 nucleotides agree with TRBD1. Per germline, CDR1 SGHDT and CDR2 YYEEEE. Germline trimming cut 5 bases from V and 1 base from J; bases unmatched to any gene: 9. The CDR3 has 16 amino acids. In nucleotides, the CDR3 is TGTGCCAGCAGGGTTCGCTCGACAGGGTCTGGAAACACCATATATTTT. Protein sequence: CASRVRSTGSGNTIYF.

This clonotype was detected ten times or more. V and J are TRBV20-1 and TRBJ2-1, with D possibly called TRBD1 or TRBD2 (5 bases each). Germline V gene data show CDR1 as DFQATT and CDR2 as SNEGSKA (reference sequence). V lost 2 bases to trimming and J lost 6 bases, with 20 bases between them. The CDR3 is 16 amino acids. In DNA form, the CDR3 reads TGCAGTGCTAGAACGCCGGGACCCTCTGGAGTCAATGAGCAGTTCTTC. Protein sequence: CSARTPGPSGVNEQFF.

This clonotype was counted at least ten times. The chain joins TRBV30 to TRBJ1-2; D is possibly TRBD1 (6 bases). V lost 2 bases and J lost 4, with 20 bases in between. This CDR3 has 16 amino acids. Germline V gives CDR1 GTSNPN, CDR2 SVGIG (reference sequence). The CDR3 bases are TGTGCCTGGAGTCAAGGGACATCCCACCTAGGCTATGGCTACACCTTC. Its translation is CAWSQGTSHLGYGYTF.

The chain couples TRBV6-2 or TRBV6-3 to TRBJ2-5; no clear D gene. Per germline, CDR1 MNHEY and CDR2 SVGEGT. This CDR3 comprises 13 residues. Trimming removed 3 bases at V and 5 bases at J, with 10 bases between. DNA for the CDR3: TGTGCCAGCAGTTATACCCCCTTCGAGACCCAGTACTTC. Its protein product is CASSYTPFETQYF.

This clonotype has ten or more counts. This chain joins TRBV6-5 and TRBJ1-5; no clear D gene. CDR1 and CDR2 from the germline V gene are MNHEY and SVGAGI. Trimming cost V 5 bases and J 4 bases, with 12 bases left between them. The CDR3 loop spans 14 amino acids. CDR3 nucleotides: TGTGCCAGCAGTGTTGCAGGACGAAATCAGCCCCAGCATTTT. It codes for CASSVAGRNQPQHF.

In its sample, this clonotype was seen many times. CDR3 amino acids: CSARGGQGIDEQYF. DNA for the CDR3: TGCAGTGCTAGGGGGGGACAGGGTATCGACGAGCAGTACTTC. The chain uses TRBV20-1 and TRBJ2-7; 9 nucleotides match TRBD1. V trimming: 3 bases; J trimming: 5 bases; junction bases outside the gene matches: 8. The germline gives CDR1 DFQATT, CDR2 SNEGSKA (reference sequence). This CDR3 is built from 14 residues.

There are many counts of this clonotype. The CDR3 DNA sequence: TGTGCCAGCAGGCCGACAGGGGACTATGGCTACACCTTC. Encoded protein: CASRPTGDYGYTF. The chain carries TRBV12-3 or TRBV12-4 and TRBJ1-2, with 8 bases that match TRBD1. V trimming: 6 bases; J trimming: 3 bases; junction bases outside the gene matches: 3. The CDR3 sequence is 13 residues long.